What follows are 5 T cell receptor beta chains derived from one specimen sequenced in a study of shared clonotypes between healthy human individuals. Clones were sequenced by immunoSEQ multiplex PCR, and TCRdb holds only the in-frame ones, with some missing. The sample holds millions of clones, about 95% seen once. CD8 cells classed as naive were CD45RO-negative and positively selected for CCR7, excluding terminally differentiated effector memory CD45RA+ cells. The sequencing sample was made of naive CD8+ T cells sorted from blood. The source is a man younger than 35 in good health.

This clone was seen just once. V and J are TRBV4-3 and TRBJ2-2; a weak D match, TRBD2 (5 bases). The CDR3 loop spans 18 amino acids. Trimming left V 0 bases short and J 4 bases short, with 18 bases between. CDR1 and CDR2 (germline): LGHNA, YSLEER. The CDR3 DNA reads as TGCGCCAGCAGCCAAGACTTCGTGATGGGCCGGGGCACCGGGGAGCTGTTTTTT. Protein: CASSQDFVMGRGTGELFF.

The chain has TRBV27 and TRBJ2-3; 8 bases match TRBD2. Germline CDR1 and CDR2: MNHEY and SMNVEV (reference sequence). The CDR3 is 20 residues long. Trimming took 4 bases from V and 1 from J; bases not matched to a gene: 19. CDR3 amino acids: CASSSPPLAVHSRGTDTQYF. CDR3 in DNA: TGTGCCAGCAGTTCCCCCCCACTAGCGGTTCACAGTCGGGGCACAGATACGCAGTATTTT.

On this clone itself: Other nucleotide sequences in the sample specify the same CDR3. The J gene is TRBJ2-7, the V gene TRBV29-1; no reliable D call. Looked up from germline, CDR1 is SQVTM and CDR2 is ANQGSEA. The CDR3 runs to 12 residues. V dropped 4 bases and J dropped 1 base, with 8 bases sitting between them. The CDR3 reads CSVVGNSYEQYF. The DNA of the CDR3 is TGCAGCGTTGTTGGCAATTCCTACGAGCAGTACTTC.

V is TRBV5-1 and J is TRBJ2-5; D is perhaps TRBD1 (6 bases). V was trimmed by 4 bases and J by 3 bases, leaving 13 bases between them. This CDR3 is 14 amino acids long. Germline V lookup: CDR1 SGHRS, CDR2 YFSETQ. The CDR3 is CASSPWDNKETQYF. In nucleotides, the CDR3 is TGCGCCAGCAGCCCCTGGGACAATAAAGAGACCCAGTACTTC.

A single count supports this clone. V gene TRBV29-1 combines with J gene TRBJ2-3; D is possibly TRBD2 (6 bases). This CDR3 contains 15 residues. V dropped 0 bases and J dropped 3 bases, with 13 bases sitting between them. Germline CDR1 is SQVTM and CDR2 is ANQGSEA. This CDR3 is CSVEDLTSLTDTQYF. CDR3 bases: TGCAGCGTTGAAGATCTAACTAGCCTTACAGATACGCAGTATTTT.